A single sample is the source of the 7 T cell receptor beta chains below, sequenced in a study of CD8 T cells in ankylosing spondylitis. TCRdb re-called the 5' RACE reads with MiXCR, one entry per CDR3 protein. This repertoire shows 250,000 to 350,000 distinct CDR3 sequences, over 15% found once; its top ten account for around 8%. Input material: blood, either unsorted or a sorted T cell fraction (not recorded which). The origin of the receptors is a male donor with ankylosing spondylitis or in good health (not recorded which).

This clonotype was seen repeatedly, ten times or more. CDR3 nucleotide sequence: TGTGCCAGCAGTCCATCGTTAACTGGAAACACCATATATTTT. Its translation: CASSPSLTGNTIYF. The chain joins TRBV6-6 to TRBJ1-3, with D unclear. Trimming left V 5 bases short and J 2 bases short, with 10 bases between. Germline loops: CDR1 MNHNY, CDR2 SVGAGI (reference sequence). The CDR3 is 14 residues long.

There are a few counts of this clonotype. The CDR3 DNA reads TGTGCCAGCAGTTCCCCGGGACAGGGACAAGAGACCCAGTACTTC. This codes for CASSSPGQGQETQYF. The V and J genes are TRBV12-3 or TRBV12-4 and TRBJ2-5; 9 bases align to TRBD1. The V segment lost 4 bases and the J segment 2 bases; nucleotides outside the gene matches: 5. The CDR3 runs 15 residues.

This clonotype appeared a few times. This chain connects TRBV2 to TRBJ1-1, with D unclear. From germline, CDR1 is SNHLY and CDR2 FYNNEI. This CDR3 comprises 12 residues. V dropped 8 bases and J dropped 5 bases, with 12 bases sitting between them. CDR3 loop: CASDARGTEAFF. In DNA, the CDR3 is TGTGCCAGCGACGCGCGGGGTACTGAAGCTTTCTTT.

This clonotype was counted between two and nine times. The chain links TRBV6-4 to TRBJ2-1, with D maybe TRBD1 (6 bases). CDR3 size: 16 residues. CDR1 MRHNA and CDR2 SNTAGT come from the germline V gene. V was cut by 0 bases and J by 8 bases, with 17 bases left in between. The CDR3 protein is CASSDSGGQPNDEQFF. The CDR3 DNA reads TGTGCCAGCAGTGACTCCGGCGGACAGCCTAATGATGAGCAGTTCTTC.

The rearrangement joins TRBV5-1 to TRBJ1-1; the D is unclear. V was clipped by 1 base and J by 3 bases, with 13 bases between them. The CDR3 spans 15 residues. Germline V gives CDR1 SGHRS, CDR2 YFSETQ. The CDR3 is CASSLLPGSDTEAFF. CDR3 nucleotide sequence: TGCGCCAGCAGCTTGCTGCCGGGGAGCGACACTGAAGCTTTCTTT. The complete variable domain, with remaining parts taken from reference TRBV5-1 and TRBJ1-1, reads KAGVTQTPRYLIKTRGQQVTLSCSPISGHRSVSWYQQTPGQGLQFLFEYFSETQRNKGNFPGRFSGRQFSNSRSEMNVSTLELGDSALYLCASSLLPGSDTEAFFGQGTRLTVV.

The sample holds a few counts of this clonotype. The V call is TRBV5-6, the J call TRBJ1-2; TRBD1 matches at 7 bases. V trimming: 2 bases; J trimming: 7 bases; junction bases outside the gene matches: 8. This CDR3 region has 14 residues. Germline V gene lookup returns CDR1 SGHDT and CDR2 YYEEEE. The CDR3 spells CASSLGGGASGYTF. CDR3 coding DNA: TGTGCCAGCAGCTTAGGAGGGGGCGCCTCTGGCTACACCTTC.

This chain connects TRBV12-3 or TRBV12-4 to TRBJ1-2, with D unclear. V lost 6 bases and J 7 bases, leaving 9 bases between the germline ends. CDR3 size: 11 residues. CDR3 sequence reads: CASSGGLGYTF. The CDR3 DNA sequence: TGTGCCAGCAGCGGAGGGCTTGGCTACACCTTC.